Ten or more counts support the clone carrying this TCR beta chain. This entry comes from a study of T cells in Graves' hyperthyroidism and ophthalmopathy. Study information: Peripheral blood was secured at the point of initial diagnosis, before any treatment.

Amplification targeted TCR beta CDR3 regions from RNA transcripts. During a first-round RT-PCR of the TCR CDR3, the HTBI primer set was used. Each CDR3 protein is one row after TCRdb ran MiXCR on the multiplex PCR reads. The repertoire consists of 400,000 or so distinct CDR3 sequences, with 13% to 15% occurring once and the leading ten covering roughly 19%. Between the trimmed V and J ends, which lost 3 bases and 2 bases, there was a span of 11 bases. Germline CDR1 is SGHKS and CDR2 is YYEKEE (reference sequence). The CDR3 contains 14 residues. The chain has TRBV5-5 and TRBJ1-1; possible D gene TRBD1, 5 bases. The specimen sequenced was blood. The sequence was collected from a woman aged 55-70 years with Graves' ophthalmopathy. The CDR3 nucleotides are TGTGCCAGCAGCTACACACAGGATAACACTGAAGCTTTCTTT. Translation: CASSYTQDNTEAFF.